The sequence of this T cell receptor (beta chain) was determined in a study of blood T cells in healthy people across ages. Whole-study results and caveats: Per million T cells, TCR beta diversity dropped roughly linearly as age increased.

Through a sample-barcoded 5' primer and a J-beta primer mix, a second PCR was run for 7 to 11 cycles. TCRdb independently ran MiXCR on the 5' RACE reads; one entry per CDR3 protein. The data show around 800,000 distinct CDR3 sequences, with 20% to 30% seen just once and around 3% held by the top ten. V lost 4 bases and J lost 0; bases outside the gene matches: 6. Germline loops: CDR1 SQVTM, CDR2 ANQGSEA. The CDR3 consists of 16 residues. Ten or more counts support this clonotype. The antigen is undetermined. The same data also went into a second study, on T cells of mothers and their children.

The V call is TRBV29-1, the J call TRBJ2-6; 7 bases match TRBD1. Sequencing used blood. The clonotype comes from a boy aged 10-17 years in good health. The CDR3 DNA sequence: TGCAGCGTTGTAGGACAGGCGACCTCTGGGGCCAACGTCCTGACTTTC. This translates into CSVVGQATSGANVLTF.